These T cell receptor beta chains were read from a single sample in a study of T cell repertoires in cytomegalovirus infection. TCRdb analysed the reads with MiXCR anew, one entry per CDR3 protein. The sample has fewer than 350,000 distinct CDR3 sequences, about a sixth seen once; the top ten hold 12%. The sequenced material came from PBMCs. All receptors come from a human donor in good health (CMV status not recorded). Some clones in this sample may be carry-over from other donors' samples. CDR3s include the opening cysteine and the closing phenylalanine or tryptophan. Each record gives: J gene, D gene, clone size, V gene, CDR3 DNA, CDR3 protein. The D gene is left open where the match is weak. Rows may omit the clone size; those that give it use once, few, many or a size class.

J: TRBJ2-5
D: .
size: few
V: TRBV12-3/TRBV12-4
DNA: TGTGCCAGCTCCGAGGGGGAGGTGATGGGGGCCCAGTACTTC
CDR3: CASSEGEVMGAQYF

J: TRBJ2-3
D: TRBD2
size: .
V: TRBV20-1
DNA: TGCAGTGCTAGGGAGGGACTAGCGGGGAGATTGACGCAGTATTTT
CDR3: CSAREGLAGRLTQYF

J: TRBJ1-2
D: .
size: few
V: TRBV20-1
DNA: TGCAGTGCCCAGCCAGGACACCTAAACTATGGCTACACCTTC
CDR3: CSAQPGHLNYGYTF

J: TRBJ1-3
D: .
size: many
V: TRBV12-3/TRBV12-4
DNA: TGTGCCAGCAGTCTCAGGGCCCTCTCTGGAAACACCATATATTTT
CDR3: CASSLRALSGNTIYF

J: TRBJ2-1
D: .
size: .
V: TRBV20-1
DNA: TGCAGTGCTAGAGTAACGGGGGGCGTACCGAATGAGCAGTTCTTC
CDR3: CSARVTGGVPNEQFF

J: TRBJ1-2
D: .
size: .
V: TRBV19
DNA: TGTGCCAGTAGGACGTTGGACAACTATGGCTACACCTTC
CDR3: CASRTLDNYGYTF

J: TRBJ1-1
D: .
size: few
V: TRBV20-1
DNA: TGCAGTGGAGCCTCCATTGGGACGTCGAACACTGAAGCTTTCTTT
CDR3: CSGASIGTSNTEAFF

J: TRBJ2-2
D: .
size: few
V: TRBV12-3/TRBV12-4
DNA: .
CDR3: CASSSSQGATGELFF

J: TRBJ2-2
D: .
size: .
V: TRBV7-2
DNA: TGTGCCAGCAGCCCGACCCATAACACCGGGGAGCTGTTTTTT
CDR3: CASSPTHNTGELFF

J: TRBJ2-1
D: TRBD1
size: .
V: TRBV20-1
DNA: TGCAGCTCGACTGGGGACAGCGCACTCAATGAGCAGTTCTTC
CDR3: CSSTGDSALNEQFF

J: TRBJ1-1
D: .
size: many
V: TRBV7-2
DNA: TGTGCCAGCAGCTTAGGGGCCACGAGGGTGGCTTTCTTT
CDR3: CASSLGATRVAFF

J: TRBJ2-1
D: .
size: .
V: TRBV10-3
DNA: TGTGCCTCTACTCCCTGGCGGGCACTTGGCAATGAGCAGTTCTTC
CDR3: CASTPWRALGNEQFF

J: TRBJ1-2
D: .
size: few
V: TRBV7-2
DNA: TGTGCCAGCAGCTTAGCGGGGCTGAGGGGGACCGACGGCTACACCTTC
CDR3: CASSLAGLRGTDGYTF

J: TRBJ2-3
D: .
size: many
V: TRBV6-1
DNA: TGTGCCAGCAGTTCCCTCTCGTGGGGGCGCGAGGATACGCAGTATTTT
CDR3: CASSSLSWGREDTQYF

J: TRBJ1-2
D: .
size: many
V: TRBV7-2
DNA: TGTGCCAGCAGCTCGACGGGCGGGCCACTCGGCTATGGCTACACCTTC
CDR3: CASSSTGGPLGYGYTF

J: TRBJ2-5
D: .
size: .
V: TRBV12-3/TRBV12-4
DNA: TGTGCCAGCAGTCCCAGTGACAGTCAAGAGACCCAGTACTTC
CDR3: CASSPSDSQETQYF

J: TRBJ1-1
D: .
size: .
V: TRBV20-1
DNA: TGCAGTGCCGCGAACAGGAGGAACACTGAAGCTTTCTTT
CDR3: CSAANRRNTEAFF

J: TRBJ2-7
D: .
size: many
V: TRBV7-2
DNA: TGTGCCAGCAGCTTAGATGGGTTGGGGGCGCCTACCTACGAGCAGTACTTC
CDR3: CASSLDGLGAPTYEQYF

J: TRBJ1-1
D: .
size: few
V: TRBV4-3
DNA: TGCGCCAGCAGCCAAGTTTGGGGTAGCACTGAAGCTTTCTTT
CDR3: CASSQVWGSTEAFF

J: TRBJ1-1
D: TRBD1
size: .
V: TRBV12-3/TRBV12-4
DNA: TGTGCCAGCAGTGAGGGACAGGGGCCGGGTACTGAAGCTTTCTTT
CDR3: CASSEGQGPGTEAFF

J: TRBJ2-2
D: .
size: few
V: TRBV10-2
DNA: TGCGCCAGCAGTGATACAAGCTCCGGGGAGCTGTTTTTT
CDR3: CASSDTSSGELFF

J: TRBJ2-5
D: .
size: few
V: TRBV18
DNA: TGTGCCAGCTCCCCCAGAGGCGGGGTGAGAGAGACCCAGTACTTC
CDR3: CASSPRGGVRETQYF

J: TRBJ2-2
D: TRBD1
size: .
V: TRBV12-3/TRBV12-4
DNA: TGTGCCAGCAGTTTAAATAGGGGACAGGACACCGGGGAGCTGTTTTTT
CDR3: CASSLNRGQDTGELFF

J: TRBJ2-6
D: .
size: few
V: TRBV6-5
DNA: TGTGCCAGCAGTTACTTGGGCCGCTCTGGGGCCAACGTCCTGACTTTC
CDR3: CASSYLGRSGANVLTF

J: TRBJ1-1
D: .
size: few
V: TRBV20-1
DNA: TGCAGTGCTGCCCGGCAGCGGAACACTGAAGCTTTCTTT
CDR3: CSAARQRNTEAFF

J: TRBJ1-1
D: .
size: many
V: TRBV7-2
DNA: TGTGCCAGCAGCTTATCCTGGGGGGGAGGAACTGAAGCTTTCTTT
CDR3: CASSLSWGGGTEAFF

J: TRBJ2-2
D: .
size: many
V: TRBV7-6
DNA: TGTGCCAGCAGCTTAGAACAGGGCCAGAACACCGGGGAGCTGTTTTTT
CDR3: CASSLEQGQNTGELFF

J: TRBJ2-5
D: .
size: few
V: TRBV12-3/TRBV12-4
DNA: TGTGCCAGCAGTTTAGCGGGGACACCTAAAGAGACCCAGTACTTC
CDR3: CASSLAGTPKETQYF

J: TRBJ2-5
D: .
size: many
V: TRBV7-3
DNA: TGTGCCAGCAGCATTACAGGGTCCCAAGAGACCCAGTACTTC
CDR3: CASSITGSQETQYF

J: TRBJ1-5
D: TRBD1
size: many
V: TRBV7-8
DNA: TGTGCCAGCAGCTTAGCAGCAGGGGGCCACTATCGAGGCAATCAGCCCCAGCATTTT
CDR3: CASSLAAGGHYRGNQPQHF

J: TRBJ1-1
D: TRBD1
size: few
V: TRBV20-1
DNA: TGCAGTGCTATGCAGGGGGCCGGGAACACTGAAGCTTTCTTT
CDR3: CSAMQGAGNTEAFF

J: TRBJ2-5
D: TRBD1
size: many
V: TRBV6-1
DNA: TGTGCCAGCAGTGTTTTTGGACAGGGGGGGTTCCAAGAGACCCAGTACTTC
CDR3: CASSVFGQGGFQETQYF

J: TRBJ1-5
D: .
size: .
V: TRBV20-1
DNA: TGCAGTGCTAGAGAGGGAGGTCAGCCCCAGCATTTT
CDR3: CSAREGGQPQHF

J: TRBJ1-5
D: .
size: many
V: TRBV7-2
DNA: TGTGCCAGCAGCTCCGATCCGGGTCAGCCCCAGCATTTT
CDR3: CASSSDPGQPQHF

J: TRBJ2-5
D: TRBD2
size: many
V: TRBV12-3/TRBV12-4
DNA: TGTGCCAGCAGGAATAGCGGGGGGCCAGGGGAGACCCAGTACTTC
CDR3: CASRNSGGPGETQYF

J: TRBJ1-6
D: .
size: .
V: TRBV28
DNA: TGTGCCACCCTATCCGGGACACAGAGACCACCCCTCCACTTT
CDR3: CATLSGTQRPPLHF

J: TRBJ1-1
D: .
size: .
V: TRBV20-1
DNA: TGCAGTGCTAGAGTCCCGATTAACACTGAAGCTTTCTTT
CDR3: CSARVPINTEAFF

J: TRBJ1-3
D: .
size: many
V: TRBV6-5
DNA: TGTGCCAGCAGTTACTCTGGGGGATCTGGAAACACCATATATTTT
CDR3: CASSYSGGSGNTIYF

J: TRBJ1-4
D: .
size: .
V: TRBV2
DNA: TGTGCCAGCAGTCCGACGGGGGTAGGGACAACTAATGAAAAACTGTTTTTT
CDR3: CASSPTGVGTTNEKLFF

J: TRBJ2-5
D: TRBD1
size: many
V: TRBV7-2
DNA: TGTGCCAGCAGCTTAGACCAGACAGGGGTTCGTGAGACCCAGTACTTC
CDR3: CASSLDQTGVRETQYF

J: TRBJ2-1
D: .
size: .
V: TRBV5-6
DNA: TGTGCCAGCAGCTTGTCTACGGTTGAGCAGTTCTTC
CDR3: CASSLSTVEQFF

J: TRBJ1-5
D: .
size: .
V: TRBV19
DNA: TGTGCCAGTAGTAGGAGAGGGAATCAGAATCAGCCCCAGCATTTT
CDR3: CASSRRGNQNQPQHF

J: TRBJ2-6
D: .
size: .
V: TRBV2
DNA: TGTGCCAGCACTCTAGGGGGATCCGGGGCCAACGTCCTGACTTTC
CDR3: CASTLGGSGANVLTF

J: TRBJ2-2
D: TRBD2
size: .
V: TRBV5-4
DNA: TGTGCCAGCAGCCGGAGGGGCGGGGGTAACACCGGGGAGCTGTTTTTT
CDR3: CASSRRGGGNTGELFF

J: TRBJ1-5
D: .
size: few
V: TRBV20-1
DNA: TGCAGTGCTAGCCCTCCGGGCGGCAATCAGCCCCAGCATTTT
CDR3: CSASPPGGNQPQHF